These 30 T cell receptor beta chains were sequenced from one sample in a study of T cell changes during pregnancy in multiple sclerosis. Profiling relied on immunoSEQ multiplex PCR, and the TCRdb table lists in-frame clones only, not all of them. This table holds more than 55,000 clones, 75% to 95% found once. Sequencing was performed on peripheral blood, taken in the first trimester of pregnancy. The origin of the receptors is a female donor in good health, enrolled as a control in a pregnancy study.

The chain employs TRBV5-4 and TRBJ2-3, with a weak D call TRBD1 (5 bases). V was cut by 10 bases and J by 5 bases, with 23 bases left in between. From germline, CDR1 is SGHNT and CDR2 YYREEE (reference sequence). The CDR3 is 15 amino acids. CDR3 residues: CAGASRGGRGDTQYF. Written as DNA, the CDR3 is TGTGCCGGCGCCTCAAGGGGCGGACGCGGAGATACGCAGTATTTT.

The rearrangement links TRBV4-2 to TRBJ2-7; TRBD2 aligns across 12 bases. J gave up 4 bases and V 0 bases, and 10 bases lay outside the gene matches. The V gene's germline CDR1 is LGHNA and CDR2 YNFKEQ. This CDR3 spans 18 amino acids. CDR3 in DNA: TGTGCCAGCAGCCAAGATACGGGGACTAGCGGGTTAGGTTACGAGCAGTACTTC. Encoded protein: CASSQDTGTSGLGYEQYF.

The V gene is TRBV19, the J gene TRBJ1-1; TRBD1 might be the D (5 bases). CDR3 size: 15 residues. Germline CDR1 LNHDA, CDR2 SQIVND (reference sequence). The V end lost 5 bases, the J end lost 3 bases, and 16 bases lay between the germline ends. The CDR3 nucleotides read TGTGCCAGTAGTCTAGCCCCGGGGGGGTACACTGAAGCTTTCTTT. This codes for CASSLAPGGYTEAFF.

This clone was seen a single time. V usage is TRBV5-1 and J usage is TRBJ1-1; 7 bases agree with TRBD1. The CDR3 contains 14 residues. J gave up 1 base and V 2 bases, and 2 bases lay outside the gene matches. The germline V gene encodes CDR1 SGHRS and CDR2 YFSETQ. The CDR3 DNA is TGCGCCAGCAGCTTTGACAGGGCGAACACTGAAGCTTTCTTT. This codes for CASSFDRANTEAFF.

V gene TRBV28 combines with J gene TRBJ2-4; weak D call: TRBD2 (6 bases). Germline lookup yields CDR1 MDHEN and CDR2 SYDVKM. Deletions cut 3 bases from V and 8 bases from J, with 11 bases between. CDR3 length equals 13 residues. CDR3 residues: CASSFGGEDIQYF. Written as DNA, the CDR3 is TGTGCCAGCAGTTTCGGGGGAGAGGACATTCAGTACTTC.

The rearrangement links TRBV2 to TRBJ1-2; D is possibly TRBD1 (5 bases). This CDR3 contains 16 residues. V shed 8 bases and J shed 4 bases, with 23 bases lying between them. The germline CDR1 and CDR2 sequences are SNHLY and FYNNEI. The CDR3 DNA reads TGTGCCAGCGCACGCTCTAAGGTGGGGCAGATCTATGGCTACACCTTC. Its protein is CASARSKVGQIYGYTF.

The chain has TRBV6-6 and TRBJ1-4; D unresolved. The germline gives CDR1 MNHNY, CDR2 SVGAGI (reference sequence). V lost 8 bases to trimming and J lost 3 bases, with 10 bases between them. The CDR3 is 13 residues long. CDR3: CASSLAANEKLFF. For the CDR3, the DNA is TGTGCCAGCTCCCTCGCGGCTAATGAAAAACTGTTTTTT.

The chain joins TRBV30 to TRBJ2-7; no clear D. V was shortened by 2 bases and J by 6 bases, with 11 bases between the two germline ends. CDR1 is GTSNPN, CDR2 SVGIG, per germline (reference sequence). The CDR3 sequence is 12 residues long. The CDR3 sequence: CAWSMITVEQYF. The CDR3 DNA follows: TGTGCCTGGAGTATGATAACAGTCGAGCAGTACTTC.

The chain links TRBV11-2 to TRBJ2-7, with D hard to call. The germline CDR1 and CDR2 sequences are SGHAT and FQNNGV. V was cut by 1 base and J by 4 bases, with 8 bases left in between. The CDR3 has 13 amino acids. The CDR3 coding sequence is TGTGCCAGCAGCTTAGTGAGGAAGTACGAGCAGTACTTC. Its translation: CASSLVRKYEQYF.

The rearrangement joins TRBV7-6 to TRBJ2-7, with D possibly TRBD1 on 5 matching bases. V lost 5 bases and J lost 6, with 14 bases in between. The CDR3 runs to 13 residues. Germline values: CDR1 SGHVS, CDR2 FNYEAQ. CDR3 sequence: CASSPVGHAEQYF. CDR3 nucleotides: TGTGCCAGCAGCCCAGTGGGGCACGCCGAGCAGTACTTC. Drawing the rest from reference TRBV7-6 and TRBJ2-7, the complete variable domain is GAGVSQSPRYKVTKRGQDVALRCDPISGHVSLYWYRQALGQGPEFLTYFNYEAQQDKSGLPNDRFSAERPEGSISTLTIQRTEQRDSAMYRCASSPVGHAEQYFGPGTRLTVT.

The table lists this clone with a count of one. The V gene is TRBV12-5, the J gene TRBJ1-5; D is perhaps TRBD1 (5 bases). Germline CDR1 reads LGHNT; CDR2 reads FRNRAP. The CDR3 loop spans 20 amino acids. Trimming left V 0 bases short and J 0 bases short, with 21 bases between. For the CDR3, the DNA is TGTGCTAGTGGTTTGGTACTATGGGACGGAGGGGCCCCTAGCAATCAGCCCCAGCATTTT. Its protein product is CASGLVLWDGGAPSNQPQHF.

The CDR3 DNA reads as TGTGCCAGCAGCCACCGACTAGCGGGTGGCACAGATACGCAGTATTTT. Its translation is CASSHRLAGGTDTQYF. The chain recombines TRBV4-2 with TRBJ2-3; TRBD2 matches 10 bases. From germline, CDR1 is LGHNA and CDR2 YNFKEQ. This CDR3 region has 16 residues. The J segment lost 1 base and the V segment lost 3 bases, leaving 4 bases of the junction unmatched.

The rearrangement joins TRBV7-9 to TRBJ2-7, with 8 bases lining up with TRBD1. Germline values: CDR1 SEHNR, CDR2 FQNEAQ (reference sequence). The CDR3 extends over 17 amino acids. Germline trimming cut 6 bases from V and 2 bases from J; bases unmatched to any gene: 15. CDR3: CASSPALGTGGTYEQYF. The CDR3 DNA is TGTGCCAGCAGTCCTGCTCTGGGGACAGGCGGAACCTACGAGCAGTACTTC.

CDR3 coding DNA: TGTGCCAGCAGTGAGATAGTCAAGCCCGGTGGAGCTTTCTTT. As protein: CASSEIVKPGGAFF. The rearrangement links TRBV28 to TRBJ1-1; no definite D call. The germline V gene encodes CDR1 MDHEN and CDR2 SYDVKM. Trimming removed 5 bases at V and 10 bases at J, with 20 bases between. This CDR3 is built from 14 residues.

This clone was found a few times. V and J are TRBV7-8 and TRBJ1-2; D gene unclear. Between the trimmed V and J ends, which lost 5 bases and 4 bases, there was a span of 11 bases. The CDR3 totals 13 residues. From germline, CDR1 is SGHVS and CDR2 FQNEAQ. The CDR3 region has the DNA TGTGCCAGCAGCAGAGAGGCGTCCTATGGCTACACCTTC. It encodes CASSREASYGYTF.

This chain joins TRBV7-8 and TRBJ2-3, with TRBD1 matching over 7 bases. CDR3 length: 15 residues. The germline V gene encodes CDR1 SGHVS and CDR2 FQNEAQ. V lost 6 bases and J lost 2; bases outside the gene matches: 8. CDR3 sequence: CASRRTQGITDTQYF. For the CDR3, the DNA is TGTGCCAGCAGAAGAACACAGGGGATCACAGATACGCAGTATTTT.

The chain links TRBV19 to TRBJ2-3; TRBD2 might be the D (5 bases). Trimming cost V 3 bases and J 3 bases, with 22 bases left between them. CDR3 length: 18 residues. The germline V gene encodes CDR1 LNHDA and CDR2 SQIVND (reference sequence). Written as DNA, the CDR3 is TGTGCCAGTAGTATGAGAATTTCGGGGATCCTACTTACAGATACGCAGTATTTT. Protein product: CASSMRISGILLTDTQYF. The whole variable domain, filled in from reference TRBV19 and TRBJ2-3, reads DGGITQSPKYLFRKEGQNVTLSCEQNLNHDAMYWYRQDPGQGLRLIYYSQIVNDFQKGDIAEGYSVSREKKESFPLTVTSAQKNPTAFYLCASSMRISGILLTDTQYFGPGTRLTVL.

The genes are TRBV6-1 and TRBJ1-5; D unresolved. This CDR3 spans 13 amino acids. Trimming took 0 bases from V and 6 from J, leaving 6 bases between them. The germline V gene has CDR1 MNHNS and CDR2 SASEGT. This CDR3 reads CASSEAGFQPQHF. The CDR3 nucleotides are TGTGCCAGCAGTGAAGCCGGGTTTCAGCCCCAGCATTTT.

This rearrangement joins TRBV30 to TRBJ2-7; TRBD1 aligns across 9 bases. Trimming cost V 5 bases and J 4 bases; bases outside gene matches: 9. Germline CDR1 GTSNPN, CDR2 SVGIG (reference sequence). The CDR3 sequence is 14 residues long. The CDR3 region has the DNA TGTGCCTGGGGGACTGGACAGGGGTTATACGAGCAGTACTTC. Residues: CAWGTGQGLYEQYF.

The chain combines TRBV5-1 with TRBJ2-7, with TRBD1 as a possible D gene (6 bases). V was clipped by 2 bases and J by 0 bases, with 12 bases between them. This CDR3 is built from 15 residues. Germline assignment: CDR1 SGHRS and CDR2 YFSETQ. This chain's CDR3 is CASSFGTPSSYEQYF. CDR3 in DNA: TGCGCCAGCAGCTTCGGGACACCAAGCTCCTACGAGCAGTACTTC.

The V and J genes are TRBV7-8 and TRBJ2-1; TRBD2 agrees at 12 bases. Trimming removed 7 bases from V and 8 bases from J; junction bases left unmatched: 9. CDR1 and CDR2 (germline): SGHVS, FQNEAQ. CDR3 length: 15 residues. The CDR3 DNA is TGTGCCAGCACAGCTAGCGGGAGGGTAGTCTATGAGCAGTTCTTC. Its translation: CASTASGRVVYEQFF.

The chain uses TRBV11-3 and TRBJ2-7; 7 bases fit TRBD1. The CDR3 extends over 13 amino acids. The germline V gene has CDR1 SGHNT and CDR2 YENEEA. V was clipped by 5 bases and J by 3 bases; unmatched bases: 4. CDR3 sequence: CASSRDRDYEQYF. CDR3 DNA sequence: TGTGCCAGCAGCCGGGACAGAGACTACGAGCAGTACTTC.

The chain employs TRBV12-5 and TRBJ2-7, with D possibly TRBD2 on 6 matching bases. Germline V gene sequence: CDR1 LGHNT, CDR2 FRNRAP. V dropped 5 bases and J dropped 0 bases, with 8 bases sitting between them. The CDR3 consists of 13 residues. The CDR3, as DNA: TGTGCTAGTGGTGGCGGGATCTCCTACGAGCAGTACTTC. It encodes CASGGGISYEQYF. Full variable domain (missing parts from reference TRBV12-5 and TRBJ2-7): DARVTQTPRHKVTEMGQEVTMRCQPILGHNTVFWYRQTMMQGLELLAYFRNRAPLDDSGMPKDRFSAEMPDATLATLKIQPSEPRDSAVYFCASGGGISYEQYFGPGTRLTVT.

The J gene is TRBJ1-1, the V gene TRBV5-5, with no clear D. The CDR3 spans 15 residues. The ends were cut back, 4 bases at V and 2 bases at J, with 15 bases in the middle. The germline CDR1 and CDR2 sequences are SGHKS and YYEKEE (reference sequence). The CDR3 DNA reads as TGTGCCAGCAGCGACAAACAGACCCGTAACACTGAAGCTTTCTTT. It translates to CASSDKQTRNTEAFF.

This rearrangement joins TRBV18 to TRBJ2-7, with 8 bases lining up with TRBD2. The CDR3 has 15 residues. Germline loops: CDR1 KGHSH, CDR2 LQKENI. Trimming at V came to 0 bases and at J to 3 bases, leaving 4 bases not matched to a gene. Here the CDR3 DNA reads TGTGCCAGCTCACCACCGGGACTAGACAGCTACGAGCAGTACTTC. It translates to CASSPPGLDSYEQYF.

The rearrangement uses TRBV29-1 and TRBJ2-5; tentatively, D is TRBD2 (6 bases). Per germline, CDR1 SQVTM and CDR2 ANQGSEA. V was pared by 6 bases and J by 5 bases, with 16 bases between. The CDR3 runs 13 residues. CDR3 loop: CSVQLGGTETQYF. The CDR3 DNA follows: TGCAGCGTCCAGTTGGGGGGAACGGAGACCCAGTACTTC.

V and J are TRBV18 and TRBJ1-1, with 7 positions matching TRBD1. Germline CDR1 and CDR2: KGHSH and LQKENI. The CDR3 covers 14 residues. V dropped 3 bases and J dropped 4; count of bases not matched to a gene: 5. The CDR3 nucleotides are TGTGCCAGCTCACCTATGACAGGGAGCACTGAAGCTTTCTTT. It translates to CASSPMTGSTEAFF.

The rearrangement links TRBV6-1 to TRBJ2-7; TRBD1 is a possible D gene (5 bases). The CDR3 consists of 16 residues. V dropped 2 bases and J dropped 2 bases, with 16 bases sitting between them. Germline V gene sequence: CDR1 MNHNS, CDR2 SASEGT. CDR3 sequence: CASSENLQGSPYEQYF. The CDR3 nucleotides are TGTGCCAGCAGTGAAAACCTTCAGGGATCCCCCTACGAGCAGTACTTC.

V and J are TRBV28 and TRBJ2-2; TRBD2 aligns across 7 bases. The CDR3 length is 16 residues. The germline CDR1 and CDR2 sequences are MDHEN and SYDVKM. The ends lost 4 bases at V and 6 bases at J; junction bases unmatched: 11. The CDR3 DNA sequence: TGTGCCAGCAGTTCCCTCTATGGGAGGGCCGCCGGGGAGCTGTTTTTT. Encoded protein: CASSSLYGRAAGELFF.

V usage is TRBV5-4 and J usage is TRBJ1-5; D unclear. The CDR3 sequence is 15 residues long. V was trimmed by 0 bases and J by 0 bases, leaving 7 bases between them. Germline assignment: CDR1 SGHNT and CDR2 YYREEE (reference sequence). CDR3 in amino acids: CASSLDPGSNQPQHF. The CDR3, as DNA: TGTGCCAGCAGCTTGGATCCGGGTAGCAATCAGCCCCAGCATTTT.